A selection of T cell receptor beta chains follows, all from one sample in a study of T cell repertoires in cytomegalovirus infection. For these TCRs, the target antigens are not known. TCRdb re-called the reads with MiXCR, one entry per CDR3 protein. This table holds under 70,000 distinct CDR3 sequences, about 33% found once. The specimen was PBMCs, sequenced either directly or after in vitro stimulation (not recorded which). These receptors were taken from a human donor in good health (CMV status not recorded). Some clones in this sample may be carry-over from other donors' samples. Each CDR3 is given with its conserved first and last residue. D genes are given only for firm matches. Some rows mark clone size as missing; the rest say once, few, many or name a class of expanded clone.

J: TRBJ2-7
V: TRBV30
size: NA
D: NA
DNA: TGTGCCTGGACGGGGGTGATGCCCTACGAGCAGTACTTC
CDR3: CAWTGVMPYEQYF

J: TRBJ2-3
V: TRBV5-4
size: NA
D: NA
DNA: TGTGCCAGCAGCTCCGGTCAGCTAACAGATACGCAGTATTTT
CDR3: CASSSGQLTDTQYF

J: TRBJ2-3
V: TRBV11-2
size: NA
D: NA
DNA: TGTGCCAGCAGCTTAAGTGCCCCCCACCATATCCGCACAGATACGCAGTATTTT
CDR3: CASSLSAPHHIRTDTQYF

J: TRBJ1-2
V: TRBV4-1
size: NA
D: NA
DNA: TGCGCCAGCAGACAAAGACAGACCGCTAACTATGGCTACACCTTC
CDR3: CASRQRQTANYGYTF

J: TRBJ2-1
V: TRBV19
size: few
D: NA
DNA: TGTGCCAGTAGTATTGTTCCCTCCGGCTCCTACAATGAGCAGTTCTTC
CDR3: CASSIVPSGSYNEQFF

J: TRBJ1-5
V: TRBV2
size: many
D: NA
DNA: TGTGCCAGCAGCGGCAGGGATCAGCCCCAGCATTTT
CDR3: CASSGRDQPQHF

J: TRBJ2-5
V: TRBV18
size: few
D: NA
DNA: TGTGCCAGCTCGCCCACAGGGATGGAGACCCAGTACTTC
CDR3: CASSPTGMETQYF

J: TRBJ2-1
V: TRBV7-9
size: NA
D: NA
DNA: TGTGCCAGCAGCTTTGGGGCTAGCGATGAGCAGTTCTTC
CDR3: CASSFGASDEQFF

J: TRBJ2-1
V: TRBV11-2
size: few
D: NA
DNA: TGTGCCAGCAGCTTAGGGGGCATGGCAGAGCAGTTCTTC
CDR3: CASSLGGMAEQFF

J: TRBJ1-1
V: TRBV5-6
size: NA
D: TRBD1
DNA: TGTGCCAGCAGCGAGATAACAGGGGGCGGCACTGAAGCTTTCTTT
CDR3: CASSEITGGGTEAFF

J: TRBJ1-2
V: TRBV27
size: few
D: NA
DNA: TGTGCCAGCAGTTTATCCCTCGGCCTACAGCGCGAACTGAATGGCTACACCTTC
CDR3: CASSLSLGLQRELNGYTF

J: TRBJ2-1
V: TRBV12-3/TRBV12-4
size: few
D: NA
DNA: TGTGCCAGCATAGATGGAGGACTATCGACTTACAATGAGCAGTTCTTC
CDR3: CASIDGGLSTYNEQFF

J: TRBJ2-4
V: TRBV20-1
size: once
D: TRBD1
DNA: TGCAGTGCTAGAGGAACACCAGGGGGCTCCGGAAACATTCAGTACTTC
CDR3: CSARGTPGGSGNIQYF

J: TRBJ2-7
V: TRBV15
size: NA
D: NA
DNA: TGTGCCACCAGCAGAGTACGACAGCCTGACTACGAGCAGTACTTC
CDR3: CATSRVRQPDYEQYF

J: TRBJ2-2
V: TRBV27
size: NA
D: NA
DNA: TGTGCCAGCAGTCATTCGAACACCGGGGAGCTGTTTTTT
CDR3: CASSHSNTGELFF

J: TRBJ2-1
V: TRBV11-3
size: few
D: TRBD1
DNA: TGTGCCAGCAGCTCTGGAACAGGAAAACAGGGGTACAATGAGCAGTTCTTC
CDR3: CASSSGTGKQGYNEQFF

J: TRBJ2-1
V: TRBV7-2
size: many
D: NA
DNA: TGTGCCAGCGGGATTCTCTACAATGAGCAGTTCTTC
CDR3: CASGILYNEQFF

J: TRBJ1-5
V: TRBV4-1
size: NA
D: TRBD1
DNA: TGCGCCAGCAGCCGGACCGGGACAGGGAATCAGCCCCAGCATTTT
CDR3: CASSRTGTGNQPQHF

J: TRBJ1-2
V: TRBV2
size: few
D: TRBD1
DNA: TGTGCCAGCAGCATCCGGGACAGCGATTTGTATGGCTACACCTTC
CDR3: CASSIRDSDLYGYTF